This T cell receptor (beta chain) is from a study of a mutant IDH1 vaccine in newly diagnosed glioma. Overall study: The treated group averaged about 41 years old and was about 60% male, roughly 38% female.

This table comes from immunoSEQ multiplex PCR, and its TCRdb copy is limited to in-frame clones, with some not included. Of roughly 120,000 clones listed, about nine tenths were seen once; the top ten hold 0.5% to 0.65%. The time point: week 11, during vaccination. Each dose of the vaccine consisted of 300 ug of mutant IDH1 20-mer peptide, with topical imiquimod. Concerning this clone itself: Its target is not known.

Sequenced here: PBMCs, sampled from a glioma patient whose treatment included an IDH1 peptide vaccine. The clonotype originates from a woman aged 50 to 60 with glioma.

The CDR3 DNA follows: TGTGCCAGCAGCTCTCGGGGGGGGATTGAGACCCAGTACTTC. Residues: CASSSRGGIETQYF. The J gene is TRBJ2-5, the V gene TRBV11-2; 8 bases are shared with TRBD2. Germline trimming cut 4 bases from V and 5 bases from J; bases unmatched to any gene: 6. CDR3 size: 14 residues. Germline V gene data show CDR1 as SGHAT and CDR2 as FQNNGV.